Reported below is one TCR beta chain. Its target is not known. Depth targeted 1 in 200,000 to 1 in 1 million T cells, averaging about 9.2x coverage per clonotype. Repertoires were generated with immunoSEQ multiplex PCR, while TCRdb's copy carries only in-frame clones and drops some. The table shows 50,000 to 75,000 clones, with roughly 70% occurring only once. The length of the CDR3 is 17 residues. Unmatched junction bases numbered 8, after V lost 0 bases and J lost 2 bases. Looked up from germline, CDR1 is KGHSH and CDR2 is LQKENI. The data originate from a study of cytotoxic CD8 clonotypes in ibrutinib-treated CLL. About the study: Sequencing produced an average of 255,043 productive templates and approximately 100,000 productive rearrangements per sample.

Points from the study as a whole: A difference in sampling times existed between sustained-remission and progressing patients.

The J gene is TRBJ2-3, the V gene TRBV18; 7 bases agree with TRBD1. The source material was PBMCs, sampled after 12 months of ibrutinib treatment. The receptor's source is a human donor with chronic lymphocytic leukemia. The CDR3 DNA reads TGTGCCAGCTCACCACCGCAGAGACAGGGATACACAGATACGCAGTATTTT. Translating it yields CASSPPQRQGYTDTQYF.